Below, 30 T cell receptor beta chains from the same sample are listed, as sequenced in a study of control samples from healthy donors and cancer patients. This table comes from immunoSEQ multiplex PCR, and its TCRdb copy is limited to in-frame clones, with some not included. The sample shows tens of thousands of clones, around 87% of them seen only once. The sequenced material came from blood. These receptors were collected from a man aged 50 to 59 in good health.

The chain joins TRBV5-1 to TRBJ2-5; D uncertain. Per germline, CDR1 SGHRS and CDR2 YFSETQ. CDR3 length: 14 amino acids. Trimming took 0 bases from V and 7 from J, leaving 13 bases between them. In nucleotides, the CDR3 is TGCGCCAGCAGCTTGGCCGTCCAAATTGGGACCCAGTACTTC. Translation: CASSLAVQIGTQYF.

The chain links TRBV7-2 to TRBJ2-5; unclear D gene. The CDR3 sequence is 13 residues long. Trimming cost V 3 bases and J 2 bases, with 7 bases left between them. Germline CDR1 and CDR2: SGHTA and FQGNSA. The CDR3 DNA follows: TGTGCCAGCAGCTTTTCCGGTCAAGAGACCCAGTACTTC. The encoded protein is CASSFSGQETQYF.

This clone was seen a handful of times. This chain connects TRBV28 to TRBJ2-7, with 11 bases matching TRBD2. The J segment lost 3 bases and the V segment lost 2 bases, leaving 3 bases of the junction unmatched. This CDR3 has 15 amino acids. Germline V gives CDR1 MDHEN, CDR2 SYDVKM. The chain's CDR3 is CASSLGGTSGYEQYF. DNA of the CDR3: TGTGCCAGCAGTTTAGGGGGGACTAGCGGCTACGAGCAGTACTTC.

V gene TRBV21-1 combines with J gene TRBJ1-2. TRBV21-1 is tagged as a pseudogene. The CDR3 runs 15 residues. The DNA of the CDR3 is TGTGCCAGCAGCAAAGAAGGGGTGCGAGGGTTAGGCTACACCTTC. Its translation is CASSKEGVRGLGYTF.

V is TRBV11-2 and J is TRBJ2-3, with 10 bases matching TRBD1. The CDR3 length is 16 residues. The germline CDR1 and CDR2 sequences are SGHAT and FQNNGV. J gave up 3 bases and V 4 bases, and 7 bases lay outside the gene matches. CDR3 sequence reads: CASSYFDRGRTDTQYF. CDR3 DNA sequence: TGTGCCAGCAGCTACTTCGACAGGGGGCGGACAGATACGCAGTATTTT.

This clone occurred a few times. The rearrangement links TRBV12-5 to TRBJ1-1; D unresolved. V shed 6 bases and J shed 1 base, with 6 bases lying between them. Germline CDR1 reads LGHNT; CDR2 reads FRNRAP. This CDR3 region has 12 residues. CDR3: CASGRRNTEAFF. The CDR3 bases are TGTGCTAGTGGCCGGCGGAACACTGAAGCTTTCTTT.

The chain uses TRBV28 and TRBJ1-2; the D gene is possibly TRBD1 (6 bases). Looked up from germline, CDR1 is MDHEN and CDR2 is SYDVKM. The CDR3 has 14 residues. Between the trimmed V and J ends, which lost 2 bases and 4 bases, there was a span of 11 bases. The CDR3 region has the DNA TGTGCCAGCAGTTTAGGACAGTTACTCTATGGCTACACCTTC. Amino acid sequence: CASSLGQLLYGYTF.

The rearrangement uses TRBV6-2 or TRBV6-3 and TRBJ2-3; 8 nucleotides align to TRBD1. Trimming at V came to 6 bases and at J to 2 bases, leaving 7 bases not matched to a gene. The CDR3 consists of 15 residues. Germline V CDR1 and CDR2: MNHEY, SVGEGT. CDR3 residues: CASRPTTGDTDTQYF. For the CDR3, the DNA is TGTGCCAGCAGGCCTACGACAGGGGACACAGATACGCAGTATTTT.

The chain recombines TRBV27 with TRBJ2-3; a weak D match, TRBD1 (5 bases). The germline gives CDR1 MNHEY, CDR2 SMNVEV (reference sequence). Trimming cost V 0 bases and J 6 bases, with 13 bases left between them. The CDR3 spans 15 residues. In DNA form, the CDR3 reads TGTGCCAGCAGTTTATCGGGGCGTACCAGGGATACGCAGTATTTT. This gives the protein CASSLSGRTRDTQYF.

V and J are TRBV5-1 and TRBJ1-1; 12 bases match TRBD1. V dropped 0 bases and J dropped 8; count of bases not matched to a gene: 5. The CDR3 runs to 15 residues. Per germline, CDR1 SGHRS and CDR2 YFSETQ. The CDR3 loop reads CASSLGDRGPKEAFF. The DNA of the CDR3 is TGCGCCAGCAGCTTGGGGGACAGGGGGCCGAAAGAAGCTTTCTTT.

This CDR3 is CASSLTLQGLSSYNSPLHF. As DNA, the CDR3 is TGTGCCAGCAGCTTAACTCTACAGGGCCTAAGCTCCTATAATTCACCCCTCCACTTT. The rearrangement links TRBV7-2 to TRBJ1-6, with D possibly being TRBD1 (6 bases). CDR1 SGHTA and CDR2 FQGNSA come from the germline V gene. V was clipped by 2 bases and J by 0 bases, with 17 bases between them. This CDR3 is built from 19 residues.

The V gene is TRBV5-1, the J gene TRBJ2-2; D unclear. V was pared by 5 bases and J by 2 bases, with 13 bases between. CDR3 length: 15 residues. Germline-derived CDR1 and CDR2 are SGHRS and YFSETQ. For the CDR3, the DNA is TGCGCCAGCAGGTGGAACGGTCTTAACACCGGGGAGCTGTTTTTT. Residues: CASRWNGLNTGELFF.

The rearrangement joins TRBV5-1 to TRBJ2-6; no firm D call. With 0 bases removed from V and 2 bases from J, the gap between germline ends came to 0 bases. Germline V lookup: CDR1 SGHRS, CDR2 YFSETQ. CDR3 length: 13 amino acids. CDR3 in DNA: TGCGCCAGCAGCTTGGCTGGGGCCAACGTCCTGACTTTC. This encodes CASSLAGANVLTF.

The chain joins TRBV7-2 to TRBJ2-3; TRBD2 is a possible D gene (6 bases). Trimming took off 0 bases at V and 0 bases at J, with 7 bases between the two ends. The CDR3 has 15 amino acids. Germline V lookup: CDR1 SGHTA, CDR2 FQGNSA. The DNA of the CDR3 is TGTGCCAGCAGCTTAGCGGGAGGAAGCACAGATACGCAGTATTTT. This translates into CASSLAGGSTDTQYF. Variable domain in full (rest from reference TRBV7-2 and TRBJ2-3): GAGVSQSPSNKVTEKGKDVELRCDPISGHTALYWYRQSLGQGLEFLIYFQGNSAPDKSGLPSDRFSAERTGGSVSTLTIQRTQQEDSAVYLCASSLAGGSTDTQYFGPGTRLTVL.

This chain joins TRBV18 and TRBJ2-7, with 9 bases fitting TRBD2. The junction had 4 bases not matched to a gene; V was cut back by 5 bases and J by 2 bases. Germline values: CDR1 KGHSH, CDR2 LQKENI. The CDR3 has 14 residues. The CDR3 reads CASSTGTSTYEQYF. The CDR3 DNA sequence: TGTGCCAGCTCAACCGGGACTAGCACCTACGAGCAGTACTTC.

This clone has only one observation. The chain is built from TRBV27 and TRBJ2-7, with D possibly TRBD2 on 6 matching bases. The V end was cut by 3 bases, the J end by 1 base, with 7 bases between. Germline V gene data show CDR1 as MNHEY and CDR2 as SMNVEV (reference sequence). This CDR3 is 13 amino acids long. This CDR3 reads CASSLGGSYEQYF. The DNA for the CDR3 is TGTGCCAGCAGTTTGGGAGGTTCCTACGAGCAGTACTTC.

V and J are TRBV7-2 and TRBJ1-3; D uncertain. Germline values: CDR1 SGHTA, CDR2 FQGNSA. This CDR3 is built from 17 residues. Trimming cost V 1 base and J 2 bases, with 15 bases left between them. This chain's CDR3 is CASSLEATSGPGNTIYF. The CDR3 DNA follows: TGTGCCAGCAGCTTAGAAGCGACGTCAGGTCCTGGAAACACCATATATTTT.

This chain joins TRBV18 and TRBJ1-1; unclear D gene. In germline, CDR1 is KGHSH, CDR2 LQKENI. The CDR3 consists of 13 residues. Trimming removed 5 bases from V and 3 bases from J, with 10 bases in between. The CDR3 DNA sequence: TGTGCCAGCTCATCCGGCCGGGACACTGAAGCTTTCTTT. Encoded protein: CASSSGRDTEAFF.

This sequence joins TRBV7-3 and TRBJ2-1; D might be TRBD1 (6 bases). The ends were cut back, 5 bases at V and 9 bases at J, with 14 bases in the middle. The CDR3 contains 13 residues. Germline lookup yields CDR1 SGHTA and CDR2 FQGTGA. The CDR3 protein is CASSGFTGSEQFF. For the CDR3, the DNA is TGTGCCAGCAGCGGGTTCACAGGGAGTGAGCAGTTCTTC.

The CDR3 DNA follows: TGTGCCAGTAGTATAGGGGCAGCGTTCTCCTACAATGAGCAGTTCTTC. This sequence encodes CASSIGAAFSYNEQFF. V and J are TRBV19 and TRBJ2-1, with D uncertain. V dropped 1 base and J dropped 0 bases, with 10 bases sitting between them. The CDR3 extends over 16 amino acids. Germline lookup yields CDR1 LNHDA and CDR2 SQIVND (reference sequence).

This clone appeared once. V is TRBV19 and J is TRBJ2-1; D unclear. Trimming removed 3 bases at V and 9 bases at J, with 12 bases between. Germline CDR1 is LNHDA and CDR2 is SQIVND (reference sequence). The CDR3 extends over 13 amino acids. As DNA, the CDR3 is TGTGCCAGTAGTATCAACGATGAAACTGAGCAGTTCTTC. Translating it yields CASSINDETEQFF.

This chain links TRBV10-3 with TRBJ2-1, with 10 bases aligning to TRBD2. Per germline, CDR1 ENHRY and CDR2 SYGVKD. CDR3 length: 15 amino acids. Germline trimming cut 3 bases from V and 7 bases from J; bases unmatched to any gene: 6. CDR3 residues: CAISDILAGRNEQFF. The CDR3 DNA reads as TGTGCCATCAGTGACATACTAGCGGGAAGAAATGAGCAGTTCTTC.

The J gene is TRBJ2-1, the V gene TRBV7-3; tentative D call: TRBD2 (5 bases). The CDR3 runs to 13 residues. In germline, CDR1 is SGHTA, CDR2 FQGTGA. V was clipped by 4 bases and J by 7 bases, with 11 bases between them. CDR3: CASSYWPGNEQFF. The CDR3 coding sequence is TGTGCCAGCAGCTACTGGCCGGGGAATGAGCAGTTCTTC. Based on the CDR3 plus reference TRBV7-3 and TRBJ2-1, the full variable domain is GAGVSQTPSNKVTEKGKYVELRCDPISGHTALYWYRQSLGQGPEFLIYFQGTGAADDSGLPNDRFFAVRPEGSVSTLKIQRTERGDSAVYLCASSYWPGNEQFFGPGTRLTVL.

This chain links TRBV7-8 with TRBJ1-5, with D tentatively TRBD1 (5 bases). V was cut by 2 bases and J by 11 bases, with 25 bases left in between. The CDR3 totals 17 residues. Per the germline V gene, CDR1 is SGHVS and CDR2 is FQNEAQ. This chain's CDR3 is CASSLKTSGVGPSAQHF. The CDR3 DNA reads TGTGCCAGCAGCTTAAAAACTTCAGGTGTGGGGCCATCAGCCCAGCATTTT.

The rearrangement links TRBV5-4 to TRBJ2-3, with 7 nucleotides matching TRBD1. The germline gives CDR1 SGHNT, CDR2 YYREEE (reference sequence). This CDR3 has 15 amino acids. V was clipped by 2 bases and J by 1 base; unmatched bases: 4. CDR3 loop: CASSFRDRRTDTQYF. As DNA, the CDR3 is TGTGCCAGCAGCTTTCGGGACAGACGCACAGATACGCAGTATTTT.

The V and J genes are TRBV6-6 and TRBJ2-7, with D perhaps TRBD1 (6 bases). V was pared by 6 bases and J by 2 bases, with 14 bases between. From germline, CDR1 is MNHNY and CDR2 SVGAGI (reference sequence). The CDR3 extends over 14 amino acids. The CDR3 reads CASSILGQTYEQYF. CDR3 bases: TGTGCCAGCAGCATACTAGGACAGACCTACGAGCAGTACTTC.

V gene TRBV10-1 combines with J gene TRBJ1-1; D is possibly TRBD1 (6 bases). Germline lookup yields CDR1 WNHNN and CDR2 SYGVQD (reference sequence). This CDR3 spans 12 amino acids. V shed 5 bases and J shed 6 bases, with 10 bases lying between them. The CDR3 loop reads CASSRGSAEAFF. The CDR3 bases are TGCGCCAGCAGTAGGGGGTCCGCTGAAGCTTTCTTT.

The chain employs TRBV3-1 (or the pseudogene TRBV3-2) and TRBJ1-1; D gene unclear. The V gene lost 4 bases and the J gene lost 2 bases, with 8 bases spanning the gap. The germline gives CDR1 LGHDT, CDR2 YNNKEL (reference sequence). This CDR3 has 13 amino acids. CDR3 sequence: CASSPTYNTEAFF. The CDR3 bases are TGTGCCAGCAGCCCCACCTACAACACTGAAGCTTTCTTT.

This chain links TRBV19 with TRBJ1-2, with D possibly being TRBD1 (6 bases). The CDR3 runs to 14 residues. Germline lookup yields CDR1 LNHDA and CDR2 SQIVND (reference sequence). Trimming removed 4 bases from V and 5 bases from J, with 14 bases in between. Here the CDR3 DNA reads TGTGCCAGTAGTAGGTCAGGGGAATGGTATGGCTACACCTTC. This sequence encodes CASSRSGEWYGYTF.

The CDR3 loop reads CASSDLKETKETQYF. The CDR3 region has the DNA TGCGCCAGCAGCGATCTAAAGGAGACTAAAGAGACCCAGTACTTC. This rearrangement joins TRBV5-1 to TRBJ2-5; TRBD2 is a possible D gene (5 bases). Trimming stripped 4 bases from V and 3 bases from J, with 16 bases between. This CDR3 region has 15 residues. Germline CDR1 is SGHRS and CDR2 is YFSETQ.